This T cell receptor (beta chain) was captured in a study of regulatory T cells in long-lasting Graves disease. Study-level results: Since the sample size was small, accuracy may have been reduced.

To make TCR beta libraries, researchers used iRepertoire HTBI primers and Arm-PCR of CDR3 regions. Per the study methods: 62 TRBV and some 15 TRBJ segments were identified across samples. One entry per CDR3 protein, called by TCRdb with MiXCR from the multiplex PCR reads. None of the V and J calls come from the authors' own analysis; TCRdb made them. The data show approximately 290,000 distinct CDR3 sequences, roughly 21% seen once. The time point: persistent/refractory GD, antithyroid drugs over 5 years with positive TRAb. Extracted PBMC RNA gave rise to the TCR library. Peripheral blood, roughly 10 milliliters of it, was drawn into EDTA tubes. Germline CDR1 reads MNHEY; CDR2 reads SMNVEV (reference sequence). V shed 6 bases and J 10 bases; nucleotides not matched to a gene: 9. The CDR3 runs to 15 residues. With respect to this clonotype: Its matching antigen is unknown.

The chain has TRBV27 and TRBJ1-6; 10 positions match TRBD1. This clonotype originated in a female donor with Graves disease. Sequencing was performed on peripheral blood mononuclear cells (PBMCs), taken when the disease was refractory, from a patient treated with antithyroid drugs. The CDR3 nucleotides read TGTGCCAGCAGCCTTATAGGGACAGGGGTCTCACCCCTCCACTTT. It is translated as CASSLIGTGVSPLHF.